This TCR beta chain was identified during a study of TIL therapy for anti-PD-1-resistant metastatic lung cancer (dated by TCRdb to about 2021). Regarding the study in general: Before any PD-1/PD-L1 blockade was given, tumors were harvested, nivolumab was then administered, and patients who progressed went on to receive lymphodepletion, an infusion of expanded TIL, and IL-2. A median age of approximately 50 years (range about 38-75) and a median tumor PD-L1 proportion score of 6% to 7% were recorded among enrolled patients. The cohort was composed predominantly of lung adenocarcinoma, with a few EGFR-mutant and two ALK-rearranged tumors included, and half of patients were identified as current or former smokers. A median non-synonymous tumor mutation burden of under 1.9 mutations per megabase was determined across the cohort by whole-exome sequencing. Clonotypes were tracked across tumor, expanded TIL product and serial blood samples by T cell receptor beta sequencing of tumor and peripheral blood. Results and caveats for the whole study, not just this receptor: The cohort was highly selected, with more treatment-naive, never-smoker and oncogene-addicted patients than typical, limiting generalizability. The study protocol defined all tumor marker inferences as exploratory. Infused TIL clonotypes partially replaced the baseline peripheral repertoire then decayed over months, with no apparent association between persistence and response.

About this clone: The antigen this receptor binds is unknown. No clone much larger than this one lies a single base away; base qualities are absent.

Its CDR3 holds 18 amino acids, cysteine through phenylalanine. Kept here is only the CDR3 DNA, which spans 54 bases and is read in frame from base 1. Via the germline V gene (reference sequence), CDR1 is SGHKS and CDR2 YYEKEE. Deletion took 6 bases off V and 4 bases off J, with a span of 26 bases between the germline ends. The immunoSEQ v3 hsTCRB kit was used to amplify TCR beta CDR3 regions from genomic DNA through bias-controlled multiplex PCR. TCR libraries were sequenced on an Illumina NextSeq 500 to 1.5 million to 2.5 million read pairs for survey level or roughly 4.5-6.5 million for deep level. On the study's bioinformatics: V, D and J genes were assigned, non-productive sequences were removed, and clonality was reported by immunoSEQ Analyzer software. To compare repertoires between infused TIL and blood, productive Simpson clonality was used along with the Morisita overlap index of productive TRB rearrangements. For each clone in blood, the absolute clonotype count was estimated by multiplying the lymphocyte count by the CD3+ fraction and by the clone's productive frequency. What TCRdb holds here is the immuneACCESS table cut down to in-frame rearrangements. Part of the clones is not present; checked against another copy, under half of the missing clones reflect an unresolved V gene, and the others are unexplained. The DNA was the basis for D and trimming; V, J and clone size are from that table. This sample holds tens of thousands of clones; around 67% were observed only once. Approximately 5.3% of the sample is taken by the ten largest.

This specimen's time point label, interpreted: pre-treatment sample, taken before nivolumab and TIL therapy. Between October 2017 and early 2020, a dual-center phase I trial enrolled adults who had stage 4 NSCLC. The samples were obtained from a phase I trial that was single-arm and open-label and tested tumor-infiltrating lymphocyte therapy combined with nivolumab in advanced non-small cell lung cancer. Blood mononuclear cells from EDTA tubes were isolated by Ficoll gradient, snap-frozen as pellets, and DNA was extracted with a Qiagen mini-prep kit. Rearrangement joined TRBV5-5 to TRBJ1-3; a confident D gene designation cannot be given. This TCR derives from a person aged 25 to 80 with non-small cell lung cancer. Source: blood, taken at baseline. The DNA sequence reads TGTGCCAGCACTCGACGGTTTCCTGCGGCGGGAGAGGGAAACACCATATATTTT. Its translation is CASTRRFPAAGEGNTIYF.